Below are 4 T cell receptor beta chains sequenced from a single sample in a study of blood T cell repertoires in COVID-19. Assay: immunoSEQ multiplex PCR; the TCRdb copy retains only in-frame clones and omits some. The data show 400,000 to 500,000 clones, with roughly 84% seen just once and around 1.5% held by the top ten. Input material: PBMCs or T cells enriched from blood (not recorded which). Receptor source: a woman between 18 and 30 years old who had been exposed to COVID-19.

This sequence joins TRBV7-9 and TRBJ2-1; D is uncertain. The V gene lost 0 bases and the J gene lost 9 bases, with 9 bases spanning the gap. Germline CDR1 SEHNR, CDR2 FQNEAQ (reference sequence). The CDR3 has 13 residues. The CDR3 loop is CASSLAFSSEQFF. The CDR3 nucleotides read TGTGCCAGCAGCTTAGCTTTCTCGAGTGAGCAGTTCTTC.

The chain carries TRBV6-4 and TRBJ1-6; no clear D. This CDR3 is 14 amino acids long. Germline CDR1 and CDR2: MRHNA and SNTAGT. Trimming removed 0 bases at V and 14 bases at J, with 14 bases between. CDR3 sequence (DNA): TGTGCCAGCAGTGACTCGAGTTACTCGGGGACCCTCCACTTT. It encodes CASSDSSYSGTLHF.

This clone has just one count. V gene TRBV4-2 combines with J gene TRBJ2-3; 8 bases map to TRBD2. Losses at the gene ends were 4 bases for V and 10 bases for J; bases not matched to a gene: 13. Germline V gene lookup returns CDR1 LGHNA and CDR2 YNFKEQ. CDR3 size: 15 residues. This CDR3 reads CASSLTGHGGAPQYF. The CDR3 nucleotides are TGTGCCAGCAGCCTCACAGGGCACGGGGGGGCTCCGCAGTATTTT.

The CDR3 here is CASSVNSGYQETQYF. CDR3 DNA sequence: TGTGCCAGCAGTGTTAATAGCGGCTACCAAGAGACCCAGTACTTC. V usage is TRBV2 and J usage is TRBJ2-5, with a weak D call TRBD2 (6 bases). V was clipped by 4 bases and J by 0 bases, with 12 bases between them. Germline values: CDR1 SNHLY, CDR2 FYNNEI. This CDR3 comprises 15 residues.